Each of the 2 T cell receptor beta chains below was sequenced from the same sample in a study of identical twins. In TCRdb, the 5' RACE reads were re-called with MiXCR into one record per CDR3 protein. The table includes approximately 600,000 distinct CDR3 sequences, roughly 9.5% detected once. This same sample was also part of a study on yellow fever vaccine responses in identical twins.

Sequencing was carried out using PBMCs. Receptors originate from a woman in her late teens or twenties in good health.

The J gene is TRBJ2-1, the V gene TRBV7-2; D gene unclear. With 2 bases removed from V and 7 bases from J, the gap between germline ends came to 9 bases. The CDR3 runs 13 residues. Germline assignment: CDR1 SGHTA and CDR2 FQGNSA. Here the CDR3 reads CASSLKPGNEQFF. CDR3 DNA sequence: TGTGCCAGCAGCTTAAAGCCTGGGAATGAGCAGTTCTTC.

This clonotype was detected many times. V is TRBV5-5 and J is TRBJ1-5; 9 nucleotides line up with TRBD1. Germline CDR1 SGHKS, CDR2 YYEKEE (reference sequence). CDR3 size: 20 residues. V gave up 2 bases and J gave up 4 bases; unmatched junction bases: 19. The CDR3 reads CASSLEPGQGNMGPNQPQHF. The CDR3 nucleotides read TGTGCCAGCAGCTTAGAGCCGGGACAGGGTAATATGGGACCAAATCAGCCCCAGCATTTT.